Each of the 24 T cell receptor beta chains below was sequenced from the same sample in a study of regulatory T cells in long-lasting Graves disease. CDR3-region Arm-PCR and iRepertoire HTBI primers produced the TCR beta libraries. Each CDR3 protein is one row after TCRdb ran MiXCR on the multiplex PCR reads. The profile shows some 350,000 distinct CDR3 sequences, around 15% of them singletons. Time point noted: newly diagnosed GD, antithyroid drugs for less than 3 months. RNA isolated from PBMCs was used to make the TCR library. The same sample was also used in a study of T cells in Graves' hyperthyroidism and ophthalmopathy.

Sequences were derived from peripheral blood mononuclear cells (PBMCs), sampled at new diagnosis, from a patient treated with antithyroid drugs. The receptors shown here come from a woman between 18 and 30 years old with Graves disease.

This clonotype was counted ten times or more. The rearrangement uses TRBV30 and TRBJ1-1; no definite D call. Per germline, CDR1 GTSNPN and CDR2 SVGIG (reference sequence). The CDR3 has 14 amino acids. The ends were cut back, 0 bases at V and 5 bases at J, with 13 bases in the middle. CDR3 loop: CAWSVLEGNTEAFF. The CDR3 bases are TGTGCCTGGAGTGTACTAGAAGGAAATACTGAAGCTTTCTTT.

This clonotype was observed at least ten times. The chain recombines TRBV30 with TRBJ2-7; D not resolved. V was cut by 3 bases and J by 7 bases, with 22 bases left in between. CDR3 length: 15 residues. Germline CDR1 is GTSNPN and CDR2 is SVGIG (reference sequence). CDR3 in DNA: TGTGCCTGGAGGGAAAGGTCGGGCATCATCCAAGAGCAGTACTTC. Translating gives CAWRERSGIIQEQYF.

This chain links TRBV6-9 with TRBJ1-2; D possibly corresponds to TRBD1 (5 bases). Trimming took 2 bases from V and 7 from J, leaving 23 bases between them. Looked up from germline, CDR1 is MNHGY and CDR2 is SVAAGI. This CDR3 contains 17 residues. CDR3 sequence (DNA): TGTGCCAGCAGTTATCCGACGGGGGTGGGAGGGGCAAGTGGCTACACCTTC. It specifies CASSYPTGVGGASGYTF.

This clonotype was counted many times. The chain has TRBV18 and TRBJ1-3; D not certain. Germline values: CDR1 KGHSH, CDR2 LQKENI. V dropped 1 base and J dropped 2 bases, with 9 bases sitting between them. CDR3 length: 15 residues. In DNA, the CDR3 is TGTGCCAGCTCACCACAGGGCGGTGCTGGAAACACCATATATTTT. This codes for CASSPQGGAGNTIYF.

This clonotype was counted many times. V and J are TRBV3-1 and TRBJ2-1; perhaps TRBD1 as D (5 bases). The germline V gene has CDR1 LGHDT and CDR2 YNNKEL (reference sequence). There are 15 residues in the CDR3. The V end lost 5 bases, the J end lost 7 bases, and 18 bases lay between the germline ends. The CDR3 region is CASSNAGLARNEQFF. The CDR3 bases are TGTGCCAGCAGCAATGCAGGGCTTGCTCGAAATGAGCAGTTCTTC.

Note on this clonotype: Given a much more abundant clone one base away, this may be a read error. Because it lacks the conserved phenylalanine or tryptophan at the end, this CDR3 is likely a read error. The rearrangement uses TRBV6-9 and TRBJ1-6; D is ambiguous. CDR1 and CDR2 from the germline V gene are MNHGY and SVAAGI. The V end was cut by 3 bases, the J end by 10 bases, with 10 bases between. The CDR3 contains 13 residues. The CDR3 is CASSYSAGSPLHS. The CDR3 nucleotides are TGTGCCAGCAGTTACTCAGCAGGATCACCCCTCCACTCT.

This clonotype was recorded at least ten times. The chain is built from TRBV12-3 or TRBV12-4 and TRBJ2-1, with 8 positions matching TRBD1. The CDR3 contains 15 residues. Trimming took 5 bases from V and 2 from J; bases not matched to a gene: 5. Here the CDR3 reads CASSTSGGTYNEQFF. In DNA, the CDR3 is TGTGCCAGCAGTACCTCAGGGGGCACCTACAATGAGCAGTTCTTC.

This clonotype occurred many times. The chain links TRBV5-5 to TRBJ2-7; TRBD2 is a possible D gene (6 bases). The CDR3 length is 13 residues. Germline V CDR1 and CDR2: SGHKS, YYEKEE (reference sequence). The V end lost 2 bases, the J end lost 3 bases, and 9 bases lay between the germline ends. Here the CDR3 reads CASSFGTFYEQYF. CDR3 sequence (DNA): TGTGCCAGCAGCTTCGGGACTTTCTACGAGCAGTACTTC.

This clonotype has a count of ten or more. The chain employs TRBV3-1 and TRBJ2-7, with no clear D. The CDR3 consists of 11 residues. In germline, CDR1 is LGHDT, CDR2 YNNKEL (reference sequence). The V and J ends lost 2 bases and 3 bases respectively, with 2 bases between them. CDR3 sequence (DNA): TGTGCCAGCAGCCAAAACTACGAGCAGTACTTC. This sequence encodes CASSQNYEQYF.

This clonotype has just a few counts. A much larger clone is a single base away; this may be a read error. This chain connects TRBV4-2 to TRBJ2-7; D possibly corresponds to TRBD1 (6 bases). CDR3 length: 14 residues. Trimming removed 4 bases from V and 3 bases from J, with 13 bases in between. Per germline, CDR1 LGHNA and CDR2 YNFKEQ. The CDR3 is CASSPSGTNYEQYF. In DNA form, the CDR3 reads TGTGCCAGCAGCCCGTCCGGGACAAACTACGAGCAGTACTTC.

As concerns this clonotype: Because the CDR3 is missing its conserved closing phenylalanine or tryptophan, this is likely a read error. This CDR3 reads CASSKGAGGSWGTEAFL. DNA of the CDR3: TGCGCCAGCAGCAAGGGGGCAGGAGGCAGCTGGGGCACTGAAGCTTTCCTT. This rearrangement joins TRBV4-1 to TRBJ1-1; 7 bases align to TRBD1. CDR1 and CDR2 (germline): MGHRA, YSYEKL. The CDR3 runs 17 residues. With V trimmed by 5 bases and J by 4 bases, 16 bases remained unmatched.

The table lists this clonotype with many counts. V is TRBV7-8 and J is TRBJ2-7; TRBD2 matches at 11 bases. J was trimmed by 0 bases and V by 3 bases; bases with no gene match: 7. CDR1 and CDR2 (germline): SGHVS, FQNEAQ. This CDR3 region has 17 residues. In nucleotides, the CDR3 is TGTGCCAGCAGCTTGGGACTAGCGGTACTCAGCTCCTACGAGCAGTACTTC. Protein product: CASSLGLAVLSSYEQYF. The full variable domain, completed using reference TRBV7-8 and TRBJ2-7, is GAGVSQSPRYKVAKRGQDVALRCDPISGHVSLFWYQQALGQGPEFLTYFQNEAQLDKSGLPSDRFFAERPEGSVSTLKIQRTQQEDSAVYLCASSLGLAVLSSYEQYFGPGTRLTVT.

CDR3 amino acids: CASSQVPTKAFF. The CDR3 bases are TGTGCCAGCAGCCAAGTCCCAACCAAAGCTTTCTTT. The V gene is TRBV14, the J gene TRBJ1-1, with D hard to call. This CDR3 has 12 residues. Trimming took off 1 base at V and 9 bases at J, with 9 bases between the two ends. Looked up from germline, CDR1 is SGHDN and CDR2 is FVKESK.

At least ten counts were recorded for this clonotype. The chain couples TRBV9 to TRBJ2-1, with TRBD2 identical over 10 bases. Germline V gene lookup returns CDR1 SGDLS and CDR2 YYNGEE. The ends lost 4 bases at V and 2 bases at J; junction bases unmatched: 12. CDR3 length: 18 residues. The CDR3 DNA follows: TGTGCCAGCAGCACTCGGACTAGCGGCGGAATAACCTACAATGAGCAGTTCTTC. It codes for CASSTRTSGGITYNEQFF.

This clonotype was observed at least ten times. This chain joins TRBV14 and TRBJ2-5; TRBD2 matches at 9 bases. The V gene's germline CDR1 is SGHDN and CDR2 FVKESK. The CDR3 is 16 amino acids. The V gene end was trimmed by 3 bases and the J gene end by 5 bases; junction bases not matched to a gene: 10. The DNA of the CDR3 is TGTGCCAGCAGCCATGGTAGCGGGGGCCCCCGGGAGACCCAGTACTTC. Its translation is CASSHGSGGPRETQYF.

This clonotype was seen many times. The chain combines TRBV5-1 with TRBJ1-1; possible D gene TRBD1, 5 bases. The CDR3 runs 14 residues. Germline-derived CDR1 and CDR2 are SGHRS and YFSETQ. The germline V and J ends were trimmed by 6 bases and 4 bases, with 16 bases remaining between them. DNA of the CDR3: TGCGCCAGCAATGGAGAGGGGCTCGGCACTGAAGCTTTCTTT. This gives the protein CASNGEGLGTEAFF.

The sample holds many counts of this clonotype. The chain combines TRBV5-5 with TRBJ1-1; D is uncertain. Germline CDR1 and CDR2: SGHKS and YYEKEE (reference sequence). Trimming cost V 3 bases and J 5 bases, with 14 bases left between them. CDR3 size: 14 residues. The CDR3 sequence is CASSWAIQRTEAFF. In DNA, the CDR3 is TGTGCCAGCAGCTGGGCCATCCAGCGGACTGAAGCTTTCTTT.

This clonotype appeared many times. J is TRBJ1-5 and V is TRBV28; a possible D gene is TRBD1 (6 bases). From germline, CDR1 is MDHEN and CDR2 SYDVKM. The CDR3 runs 13 residues. Trimming pared 6 bases from V and 3 bases from J, leaving 9 bases between. The CDR3 protein is CASRQGLNQPQHF. The CDR3 nucleotides read TGTGCCAGCAGACAGGGACTCAATCAGCCCCAGCATTTT.

A word on this clonotype: At one end, the junction sequence differs from germline, possibly due to a read error. This rearrangement joins TRBV19 to TRBJ2-1; D perhaps matches TRBD2 (6 bases). CDR3 length equals 16 residues. Germline CDR1 and CDR2: LNHDA and SQIVND (reference sequence). CDR3 amino acids: CASSIGRGFSYDEQFF. The DNA of the CDR3 is TGTGCCAGTAGTATAGGGCGGGGTTTCTCCTACGATGAGCAGTTCTTC.

This clonotype appeared many times. The chain carries TRBV5-6 and TRBJ2-1, with 9 bases aligning to TRBD1. This CDR3 comprises 11 residues. CDR1 is SGHDT, CDR2 YYEEEE, per germline. The V segment lost 2 bases and the J segment 16 bases; nucleotides outside the gene matches: 4. The CDR3 loop is CASSFRDRVFF. The CDR3 nucleotides are TGTGCCAGCAGCTTCCGGGACAGGGTTTTCTTC.

The sample holds many counts of this clonotype. The rearrangement uses TRBV5-1 and TRBJ2-7, with 7 bases aligning to TRBD1. The V gene end was trimmed by 3 bases and the J gene end by 2 bases; junction bases not matched to a gene: 2. This CDR3 is built from 13 residues. Germline lookup yields CDR1 SGHRS and CDR2 YFSETQ. The CDR3 DNA is TGCGCCAGCAGCTCTGACAGGGCCTACGAGCAGTACTTC. It specifies CASSSDRAYEQYF.

This clonotype was detected a few times. The chain recombines TRBV7-2 with TRBJ2-5, with D unclear. Per germline, CDR1 SGHTA and CDR2 FQGNSA. V lost 2 bases to trimming and J lost 0 bases, with 10 bases between them. CDR3 length: 15 residues. CDR3 loop: CASSLSIENQETQYF. CDR3 nucleotides: TGTGCCAGCAGCTTATCGATCGAGAACCAAGAGACCCAGTACTTC.

This clonotype was detected ten times or more. This chain links TRBV6-5 with TRBJ2-3; D gene ambiguous. V dropped 2 bases and J dropped 2 bases, with 8 bases sitting between them. The CDR3 is made up of 14 amino acids. The germline CDR1 and CDR2 sequences are MNHEY and SVGAGI. The CDR3 bases are TGTGCCAGCAGTTACCGGTCCCTCACAGATACGCAGTATTTT. It yields the protein CASSYRSLTDTQYF.

The sample holds many counts of this clonotype. The chain combines TRBV28 with TRBJ2-1; 10 bases are shared with TRBD2. V lost 5 bases and J lost 3; bases outside the gene matches: 4. There are 15 residues in the CDR3. From germline, CDR1 is MDHEN and CDR2 SYDVKM. The CDR3, as DNA: TGTGCCAGCAGTGCGGGGACTAGCGACTACAATGAGCAGTTCTTC. Its protein product is CASSAGTSDYNEQFF.